These 23 T cell receptor beta chains were all obtained from the same sample, sequenced in a study of regulatory T cells in long-lasting Graves disease. Time point given: newly diagnosed GD, antithyroid drugs for less than 3 months. RNA isolated from PBMCs was used to make the TCR library. For TCR beta, libraries came from iRepertoire HTBI primers and Arm-PCR of CDR3 regions. TCRdb redid the calling of the multiplex PCR reads with MiXCR, one entry per CDR3 protein. The sample records about 450,000 distinct CDR3 sequences, around 15% being singletons. This sample also belongs to another study, concerning T cells in Graves' hyperthyroidism and ophthalmopathy.

The starting material was peripheral blood mononuclear cells (PBMCs), obtained at new diagnosis, from a patient treated with antithyroid drugs. The receptors here all came from a woman between 45 and 65 years old with Graves disease.

The table lists this clonotype with many counts. The chain couples TRBV2 to TRBJ2-5, with D possibly matching TRBD2 (5 bases). The CDR3 length is 13 residues. CDR1 SNHLY and CDR2 FYNNEI come from the germline V gene. V was pared by 3 bases and J by 5 bases, with 10 bases between. CDR3: CASSEVGVETQYF. The CDR3 region has the DNA TGTGCCAGCAGTGAGGTGGGAGTTGAGACCCAGTACTTC.

About this clonotype itself: Being one base from a much bigger clone, this may be a read error. The chain couples TRBV24-1 to TRBJ2-2, with 9 positions matching TRBD1. The V gene's germline CDR1 is KGHDR and CDR2 SFDVKD. CDR3 length: 17 residues. Trimming at V came to 4 bases and at J to 4 bases, leaving 9 bases not matched to a gene. The CDR3: CATSDPGQGGLTGELFF. The CDR3 DNA is TGTGCCACCAGTGACCCGGGACAGGGTGGACTCACCGGGGAGCTGTTTTTT.

This clonotype came up many times. The V and J genes are TRBV3-1 and TRBJ1-5; 7 nucleotides agree with TRBD1. The germline gives CDR1 LGHDT, CDR2 YNNKEL (reference sequence). The CDR3 length is 14 residues. CDR3 amino acids: CASEKDRADQPQHF. In DNA form, the CDR3 reads TGTGCTAGCGAAAAAGACAGGGCTGATCAGCCCCAGCATTTT.

This clonotype was observed a handful of times. The gene calls are TRBV5-1 and TRBJ2-3, with D tentatively TRBD2 (5 bases). The germline V gene has CDR1 SGHRS and CDR2 YFSETQ. The ends were cut back, 0 bases at V and 6 bases at J, with 11 bases in the middle. The CDR3 consists of 14 residues. This CDR3 is CASSLEGVPDTQYF. The CDR3 DNA is TGCGCCAGCAGCTTGGAGGGAGTGCCGGATACGCAGTATTTT.

Many counts were recorded for this clonotype. The chain recombines TRBV30 with TRBJ2-3, with 7 bases matching TRBD2. The germline V gene has CDR1 GTSNPN and CDR2 SVGIG (reference sequence). V gave up 5 bases and J gave up 3 bases; unmatched junction bases: 5. The CDR3 contains 13 residues. The CDR3 DNA is TGTGCCTGGGGACGTAGCGGGACAGATACGCAGTATTTT. As protein: CAWGRSGTDTQYF. Complete variable domain (other parts from reference TRBV30 and TRBJ2-3): SQTIHQWPATLVQPVGSPLSLECTVEGTSNPNLYWYRQAAGRGLQLLFYSVGIGQISSEVPQNLSASRPQDRQFILSSKKLLLSDSGFYLCAWGRSGTDTQYFGPGTRLTVL.

This clonotype was detected ten times or more. The chain links TRBV3-1 to TRBJ2-7; D is undetermined. Trimming pared 1 base from V and 4 bases from J, leaving 8 bases between. This CDR3 contains 13 residues. CDR1 is LGHDT and CDR2 is YNNKEL in the germline V gene (reference sequence). The chain's CDR3 is CASSQVAGYEQYF. Here the CDR3 DNA reads TGTGCCAGCAGCCAAGTAGCTGGGTACGAGCAGTACTTC.

As regards this clonotype: Possible read error: a much larger clone is one base away. The CDR3 does not close with the conserved phenylalanine or tryptophan, likely indicating a read error. The chain carries TRBV5-1 and TRBJ2-3; 8 bases align to TRBD2. Per germline, CDR1 SGHRS and CDR2 YFSETQ. This CDR3 is 15 amino acids long. V was clipped by 2 bases and J by 2 bases; unmatched bases: 4. The CDR3, as DNA: TGCGCCAGCAGCTTTGGCGGGAGGCTCACAGATACGCAGTATTTG. It specifies CASSFGGRLTDTQYL.

This clonotype was counted ten times or more. This chain connects TRBV28 to TRBJ2-3, with 9 bases that match TRBD1. The CDR3 covers 17 residues. After removal of 5 bases from V and 8 bases from J, the junction contained 17 bases not matched to a gene. The germline CDR1 and CDR2 sequences are MDHEN and SYDVKM. The chain's CDR3 is CASSVLRGTGFFVTQYF. Here the CDR3 DNA reads TGTGCCAGCAGTGTACTTCGGGGGACAGGGTTTTTTGTTACGCAGTATTTT.

There are many counts of this clonotype. V usage is TRBV27 and J usage is TRBJ2-3, with TRBD2 matching over 9 bases. CDR3 length: 18 residues. The germline V gene encodes CDR1 MNHEY and CDR2 SMNVEV (reference sequence). The J segment lost 0 bases and the V segment lost 7 bases, leaving 14 bases of the junction unmatched. CDR3 sequence: CASNSLAGRLSSTDTQYF. Here the CDR3 DNA reads TGTGCCAGCAATTCCCTAGCGGGACGCTTGTCTAGCACAGATACGCAGTATTTT.

Many counts were recorded for this clonotype. The gene calls are TRBV20-1 and TRBJ2-7; D gene ambiguous. CDR1 and CDR2 from the germline V gene are DFQATT and SNEGSKA (reference sequence). V dropped 3 bases and J dropped 4 bases, with 4 bases sitting between them. The CDR3 length is 10 residues. DNA for the CDR3: TGCAGTGCTAGGGAGTACGAGCAGTACTTC. Residues: CSAREYEQYF.

Regarding this clonotype: A much bigger clone sits one base away, suggesting this may be a read error. The final CDR3 position lacks the conserved phenylalanine or tryptophan, pointing to a likely read error. The rearrangement joins TRBV3-1 to TRBJ1-1; TRBD1 might be the D (5 bases). The CDR3 contains 12 residues. Germline CDR1 LGHDT, CDR2 YNNKEL (reference sequence). V was clipped by 3 bases and J by 11 bases, with 13 bases between them. CDR3 amino acids: CASSQGLLGAFL. DNA for the CDR3: TGTGCCAGCAGCCAGGGACTCTTGGGGGCTTTCCTT.

This clonotype was detected a few times. The chain couples TRBV19 to TRBJ1-2, with D possibly matching TRBD1 (5 bases). The ends were cut back, 8 bases at V and 5 bases at J, with 18 bases in the middle. This CDR3 region has 14 residues. Looked up from germline, CDR1 is LNHDA and CDR2 is SQIVND (reference sequence). As DNA, the CDR3 is TGTGCCAGTCAGATCGACAGCGGTTCTTATGGCTACACCTTC. Translated: CASQIDSGSYGYTF.

This chain uses TRBV19 with TRBJ1-5; D is ambiguous. This CDR3 comprises 12 residues. Trimming shortened V by 1 base and J by 6 bases, and 4 bases separated the two germline ends. The germline V gene encodes CDR1 LNHDA and CDR2 SQIVND (reference sequence). Here the CDR3 DNA reads TGTGCCAGTAGTATAGTTGGTCAGCCCCAGCATTTT. Translating gives CASSIVGQPQHF.

This clonotype came up many times. The rearrangement uses TRBV11-2 and TRBJ2-5; the match to TRBD2 covers 9 bases. From germline, CDR1 is SGHAT and CDR2 FQNNGV. The CDR3 covers 15 residues. Trimming took 5 bases from V and 1 from J; bases not matched to a gene: 5. CDR3 DNA: TGTGCCAGCAGCCCGACTAGCGGACTCCAAGAGACCCAGTACTTC. This sequence encodes CASSPTSGLQETQYF. The whole variable domain, filled in from reference TRBV11-2 and TRBJ2-5, reads EAGVAQSPRYKIIEKRQSVAFWCNPISGHATLYWYQQILGQGPKLLIQFQNNGVVDDSQLPKDRFSAERLKGVDSTLKIQPAKLEDSAVYLCASSPTSGLQETQYFGPGTRLLVL.

The chain uses TRBV20-1 and TRBJ2-1, with a possible D match to TRBD2 (6 bases). This CDR3 comprises 15 residues. The ends were cut back, 0 bases at V and 6 bases at J, with 15 bases in the middle. Germline V gene lookup returns CDR1 DFQATT and CDR2 SNEGSKA (reference sequence). This CDR3 is CSARDWRRASNEQFF. The CDR3 nucleotides read TGCAGTGCTAGAGATTGGAGGAGGGCTTCCAATGAGCAGTTCTTC.

This clonotype was seen at least ten times. The CDR3 DNA sequence: TGTGCCAGCAGCTCACTGGACAGGGACAATGAGCAGTTCTTC. Amino acids: CASSSLDRDNEQFF. The chain carries TRBV5-5 and TRBJ2-1; 8 bases align to TRBD1. The CDR3 is made up of 14 amino acids. The junction had 4 bases not matched to a gene; V was cut back by 3 bases and J by 5 bases. CDR1 SGHKS and CDR2 YYEKEE come from the germline V gene (reference sequence).

This clonotype showed up many times. Here the CDR3 reads CASSPRVDTQYF. The CDR3, as DNA: TGTGCCAGCTCACCGAGGGTAGATACGCAGTATTTT. The chain links TRBV18 to TRBJ2-3; D possibly corresponds to TRBD2 (5 bases). The CDR3 is 12 amino acids. Germline CDR1 reads KGHSH; CDR2 reads LQKENI. The germline V and J ends were trimmed by 3 bases and 5 bases, with 6 bases remaining between them.

This clonotype was seen ten or more times. The CDR3 loop is CASSAQPVHRGNQPQHF. CDR3 bases: TGTGCCAGCAGTGCTCAACCCGTCCACAGGGGAAATCAGCCCCAGCATTTT. The rearrangement uses TRBV6-2 or TRBV6-3 and TRBJ1-5; 7 nucleotides line up with TRBD1. This CDR3 spans 17 amino acids. V lost 5 bases, J lost 4 bases, and 14 bases stayed unmatched. CDR1 and CDR2 from the germline V gene are MNHEY and SVGEGT.

The chain is built from TRBV7-9 and TRBJ2-3; unclear D gene. The CDR3 length is 13 residues. Germline V gene sequence: CDR1 SEHNR, CDR2 FQNEAQ (reference sequence). The ends were cut back, 7 bases at V and 2 bases at J, with 10 bases in the middle. CDR3 nucleotides: TGTGCCAGCAACCCCTTGCTCACAGATACGCAGTATTTT. It encodes CASNPLLTDTQYF. Using reference TRBV7-9 and TRBJ2-3 for the parts outside the CDR3, the full variable domain is DTGVSQNPRHKITKRGQNVTFRCDPISEHNRLYWYRQTLGQGPEFLTYFQNEAQLEKSRLLSDRFSAERPKGSFSTLEIQRTEQGDSAMYLCASNPLLTDTQYFGPGTRLTVL.

The sample holds a few counts of this clonotype. The chain is built from TRBV18 and TRBJ1-3, with 10 bases lining up with TRBD1. Germline CDR1 and CDR2: KGHSH and LQKENI. Trimming removed 3 bases from V and 2 bases from J; junction bases left unmatched: 7. This CDR3 is 17 amino acids long. CDR3 loop: CASSPPTGGLPGNTIYF. Here the CDR3 DNA reads TGTGCCAGCTCACCGCCGACAGGGGGCTTACCTGGAAACACCATATATTTT.

A word on this clonotype: A junction end diverges from the germline sequence, so it may reflect a read error. The rearrangement joins TRBV7-3 to TRBJ2-2; D is possibly TRBD2 (5 bases). This CDR3 spans 13 amino acids. Per the germline V gene, CDR1 is SGHTA and CDR2 is FQGTGA. The CDR3 nucleotides read TGTGCCAGCAGCTCCGCGAACACCGGGGAGCTGCTTTTT. It specifies CASSSANTGELLF.

In regard to this clonotype: A far larger clone is one nucleotide away, so this likely arose from a read error. Since no conserved phenylalanine or tryptophan closes the CDR3, a read error is the likely cause. This chain uses TRBV11-2 with TRBJ1-1; tentatively, D is TRBD1 (5 bases). This CDR3 spans 13 amino acids. Germline CDR1 SGHAT, CDR2 FQNNGV. V lost 3 bases, J lost 4 bases, and 9 bases lay in between. The chain's CDR3 is CASSLDRGTEAFL. The CDR3 DNA sequence: TGTGCCAGCAGCTTGGATAGGGGCACTGAAGCTTTCCTT.

This clonotype was recorded many times. This rearrangement joins TRBV12-3 or TRBV12-4 to TRBJ1-2, with D perhaps matching TRBD1 (5 bases). Between the trimmed V and J ends, which lost 5 bases and 2 bases, there was a span of 15 bases. CDR3 size: 15 residues. This chain's CDR3 is CASSLHAGPNYGYTF. CDR3 sequence (DNA): TGTGCCAGCAGTCTCCACGCGGGACCGAACTATGGCTACACCTTC.